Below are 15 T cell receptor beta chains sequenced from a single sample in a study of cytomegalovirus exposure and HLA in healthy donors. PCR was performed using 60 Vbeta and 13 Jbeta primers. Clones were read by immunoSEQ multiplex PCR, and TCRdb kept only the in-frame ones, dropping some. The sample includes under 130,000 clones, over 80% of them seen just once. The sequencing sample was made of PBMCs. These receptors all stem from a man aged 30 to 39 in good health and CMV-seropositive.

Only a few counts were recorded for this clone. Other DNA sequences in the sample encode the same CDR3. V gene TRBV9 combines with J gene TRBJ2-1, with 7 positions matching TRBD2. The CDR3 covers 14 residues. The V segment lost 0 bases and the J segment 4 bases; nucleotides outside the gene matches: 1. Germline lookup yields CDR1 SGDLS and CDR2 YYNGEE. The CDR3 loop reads CASSVGGGYNEQFF. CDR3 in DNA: TGTGCCAGCAGCGTAGGGGGGGGTTACAATGAGCAGTTCTTC.

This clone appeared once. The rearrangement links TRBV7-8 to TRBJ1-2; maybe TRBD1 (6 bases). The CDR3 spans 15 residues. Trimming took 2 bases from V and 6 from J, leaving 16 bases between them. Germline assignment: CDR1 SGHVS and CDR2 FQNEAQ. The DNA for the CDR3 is TGTGCCAGCAGCTTATCCCCTCAGGGGTTTGATGGCTACACCTTC. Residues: CASSLSPQGFDGYTF.

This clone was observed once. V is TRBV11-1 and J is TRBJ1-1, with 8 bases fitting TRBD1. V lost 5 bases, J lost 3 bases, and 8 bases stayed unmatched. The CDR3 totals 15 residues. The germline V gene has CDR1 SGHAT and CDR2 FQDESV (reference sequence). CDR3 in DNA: TGTGCCAGCAGCCCTTGGACAGGGAGGGACACTGAAGCTTTCTTT. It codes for CASSPWTGRDTEAFF.

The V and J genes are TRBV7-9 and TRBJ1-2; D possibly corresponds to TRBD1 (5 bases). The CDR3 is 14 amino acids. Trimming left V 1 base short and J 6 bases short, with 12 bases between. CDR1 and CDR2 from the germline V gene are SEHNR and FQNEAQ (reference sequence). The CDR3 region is CASSLVSGIDGYTF. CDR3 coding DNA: TGTGCCAGCAGCTTAGTATCAGGGATCGATGGCTACACCTTC.

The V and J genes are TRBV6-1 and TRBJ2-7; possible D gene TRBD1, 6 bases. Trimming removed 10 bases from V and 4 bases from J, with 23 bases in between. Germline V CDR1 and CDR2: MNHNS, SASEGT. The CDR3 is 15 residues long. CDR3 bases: TGTGCCACCCAGAACCCGACAGCCCAGGGGTACGAGCAGTACTTC. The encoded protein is CATQNPTAQGYEQYF.

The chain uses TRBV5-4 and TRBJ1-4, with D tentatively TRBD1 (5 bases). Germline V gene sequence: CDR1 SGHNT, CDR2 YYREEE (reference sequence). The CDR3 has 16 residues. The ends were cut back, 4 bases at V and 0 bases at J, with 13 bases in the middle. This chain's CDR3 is CASSLSGGATNEKLFF. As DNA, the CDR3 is TGTGCCAGCAGCCTGAGCGGGGGTGCAACTAATGAAAAACTGTTTTTT. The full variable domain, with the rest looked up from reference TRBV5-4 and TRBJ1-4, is ETGVTQSPTHLIKTRGQQVTLRCSSQSGHNTVSWYQQALGQGPQFIFQYYREEENGRGNFPPRFSGLQFPNYSSELNVNALELDDSALYLCASSLSGGATNEKLFFGSGTQLSVL.

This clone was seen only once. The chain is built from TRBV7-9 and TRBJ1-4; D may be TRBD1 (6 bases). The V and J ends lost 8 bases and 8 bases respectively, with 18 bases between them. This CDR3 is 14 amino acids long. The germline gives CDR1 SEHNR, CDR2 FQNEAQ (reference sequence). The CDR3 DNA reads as TGTGCCAGCCACGGGGCAGGGGTGGGCGAAAAACTGTTTTTT. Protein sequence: CASHGAGVGEKLFF.

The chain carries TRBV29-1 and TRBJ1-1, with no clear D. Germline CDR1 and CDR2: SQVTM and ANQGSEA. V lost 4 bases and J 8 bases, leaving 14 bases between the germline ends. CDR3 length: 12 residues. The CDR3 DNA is TGCAGCGTTGGAGGCGTTTTAACCGAAGCTTTCTTT. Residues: CSVGGVLTEAFF.

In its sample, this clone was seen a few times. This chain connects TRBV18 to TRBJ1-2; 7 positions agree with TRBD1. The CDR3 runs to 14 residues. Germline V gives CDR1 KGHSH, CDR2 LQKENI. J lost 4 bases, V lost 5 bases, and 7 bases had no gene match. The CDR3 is CASSAGTDLYGYTF. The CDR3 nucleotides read TGTGCCAGCTCAGCCGGGACAGATCTCTATGGCTACACCTTC.

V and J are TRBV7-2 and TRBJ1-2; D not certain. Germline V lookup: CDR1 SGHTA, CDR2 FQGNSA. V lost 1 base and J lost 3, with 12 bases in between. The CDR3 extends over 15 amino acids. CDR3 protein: CASSLDGQVDYGYTF. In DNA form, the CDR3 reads TGTGCCAGCAGCTTAGATGGGCAGGTGGACTATGGCTACACCTTC.

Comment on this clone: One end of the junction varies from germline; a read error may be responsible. The chain's CDR3 is CVSSAGRSGNTEAFF. The CDR3 DNA reads TGCGTCAGCAGCGCCGGAAGGTCGGGAAACACTGAAGCTTTCTTT. The chain combines TRBV5-1 with TRBJ1-1; D is unresolved. The CDR3 has 15 amino acids. CDR1 and CDR2 (germline): SGHRS, YFSETQ.

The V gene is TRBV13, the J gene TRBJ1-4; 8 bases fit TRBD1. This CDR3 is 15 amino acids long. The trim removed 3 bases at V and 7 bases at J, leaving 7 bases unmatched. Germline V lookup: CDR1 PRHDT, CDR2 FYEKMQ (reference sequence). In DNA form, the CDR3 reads TGTGCCAGCAGCTTGATCGGACAGGGAGGTGAAAAACTGTTTTTT. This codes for CASSLIGQGGEKLFF.

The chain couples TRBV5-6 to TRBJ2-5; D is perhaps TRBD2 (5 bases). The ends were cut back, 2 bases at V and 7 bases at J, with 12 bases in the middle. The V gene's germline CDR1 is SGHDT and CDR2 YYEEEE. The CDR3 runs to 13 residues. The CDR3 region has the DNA TGTGCCAGCAGCTTAGACGGAGGAGGGACCCAGTACTTC. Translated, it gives CASSLDGGGTQYF. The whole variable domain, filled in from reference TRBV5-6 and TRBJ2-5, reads DAGVTQSPTHLIKTRGQQVTLRCSPKSGHDTVSWYQQALGQGPQFIFQYYEEEERQRGNFPDRFSGHQFPNYSSELNVNALLLGDSALYLCASSLDGGGTQYFGPGTRLLVL.

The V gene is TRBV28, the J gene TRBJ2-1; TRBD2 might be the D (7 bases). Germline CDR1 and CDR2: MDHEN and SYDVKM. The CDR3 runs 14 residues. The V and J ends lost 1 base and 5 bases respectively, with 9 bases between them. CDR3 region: CASSLSGGNNEQFF. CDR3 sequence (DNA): TGTGCCAGCAGTTTATCGGGGGGCAACAATGAGCAGTTCTTC.

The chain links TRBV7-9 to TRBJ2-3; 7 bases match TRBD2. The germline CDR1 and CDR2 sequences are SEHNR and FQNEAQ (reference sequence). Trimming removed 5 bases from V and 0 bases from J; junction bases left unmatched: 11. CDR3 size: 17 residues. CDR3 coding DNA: TGTGCCAGCAGCCCCCCGGGTGGGGGGGTTAGCACAGATACGCAGTATTTT. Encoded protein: CASSPPGGGVSTDTQYF.